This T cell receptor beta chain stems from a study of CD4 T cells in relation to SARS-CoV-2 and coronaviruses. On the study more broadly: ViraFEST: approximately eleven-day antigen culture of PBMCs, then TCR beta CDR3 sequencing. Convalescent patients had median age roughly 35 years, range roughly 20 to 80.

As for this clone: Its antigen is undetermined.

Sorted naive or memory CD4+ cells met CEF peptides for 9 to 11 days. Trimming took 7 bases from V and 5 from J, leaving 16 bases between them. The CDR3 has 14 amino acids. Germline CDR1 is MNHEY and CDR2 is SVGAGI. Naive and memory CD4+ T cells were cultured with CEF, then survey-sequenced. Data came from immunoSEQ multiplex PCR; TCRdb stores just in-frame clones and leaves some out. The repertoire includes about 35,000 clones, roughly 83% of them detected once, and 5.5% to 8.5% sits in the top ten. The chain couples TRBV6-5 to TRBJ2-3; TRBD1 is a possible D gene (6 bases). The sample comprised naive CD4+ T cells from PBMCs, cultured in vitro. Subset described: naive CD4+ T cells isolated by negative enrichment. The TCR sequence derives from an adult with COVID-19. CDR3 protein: CASIQGQVKDTQYF. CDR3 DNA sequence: TGTGCCAGCATTCAGGGGCAGGTAAAAGATACGCAGTATTTT.